This T cell receptor (beta chain) was found in a study of T cell responses to AZD1222 COVID-19 vaccine. This table comes from immunoSEQ multiplex PCR, and its TCRdb copy is limited to in-frame clones, with some not included. The table includes about 79,000 clones, 92% detected once. CDR1 is LNHDA and CDR2 is SQIVND in the germline V gene (reference sequence). CDR3 length: 12 residues. V trimming: 6 bases; J trimming: 5 bases; junction bases outside the gene matches: 4. This clonotype originated in an adult in good health. Here the sequenced sample was peripheral blood, taken on day 0 of MenACWY control vaccination. The chain uses TRBV19 and TRBJ2-7, with TRBD1 matching over 7 bases. CDR3 sequence reads: CASSNRGDEQYF. The CDR3 bases are TGTGCCAGTAGCAACAGGGGCGACGAGCAGTACTTC.